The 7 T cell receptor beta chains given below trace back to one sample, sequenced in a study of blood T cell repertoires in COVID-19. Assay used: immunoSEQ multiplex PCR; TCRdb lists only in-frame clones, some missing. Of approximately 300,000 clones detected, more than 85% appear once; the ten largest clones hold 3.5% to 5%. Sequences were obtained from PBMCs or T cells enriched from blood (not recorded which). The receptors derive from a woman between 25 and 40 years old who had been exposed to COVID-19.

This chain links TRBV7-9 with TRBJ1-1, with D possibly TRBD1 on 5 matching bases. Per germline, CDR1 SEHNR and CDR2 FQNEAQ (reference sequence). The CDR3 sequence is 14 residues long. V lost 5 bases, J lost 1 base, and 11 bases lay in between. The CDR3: CASSLIGGNTEAFF. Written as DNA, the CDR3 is TGTGCCAGCAGCCTTATCGGGGGGAACACTGAAGCTTTCTTT.

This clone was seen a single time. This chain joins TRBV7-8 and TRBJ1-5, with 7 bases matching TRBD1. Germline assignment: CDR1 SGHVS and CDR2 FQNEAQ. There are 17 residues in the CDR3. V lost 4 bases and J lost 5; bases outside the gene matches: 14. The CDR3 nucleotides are TGTGCCAGCAGCTCGGCCCGAAAACAGGGGACTGATCAGCCCCAGCATTTT. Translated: CASSSARKQGTDQPQHF.

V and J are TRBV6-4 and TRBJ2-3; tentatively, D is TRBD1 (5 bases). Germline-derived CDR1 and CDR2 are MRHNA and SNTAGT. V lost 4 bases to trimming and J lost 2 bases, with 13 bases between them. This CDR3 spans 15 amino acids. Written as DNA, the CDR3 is TGTGCCAGCAGTGCAGGGCCGCTCAACACAGATACGCAGTATTTT. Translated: CASSAGPLNTDTQYF.

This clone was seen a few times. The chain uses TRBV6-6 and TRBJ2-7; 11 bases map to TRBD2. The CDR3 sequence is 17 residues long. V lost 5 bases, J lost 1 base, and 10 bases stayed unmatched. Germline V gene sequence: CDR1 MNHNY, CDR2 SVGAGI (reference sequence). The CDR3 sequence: CASSRPTSGVVSYEQYF. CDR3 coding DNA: TGTGCCAGCAGTCGCCCGACTAGCGGGGTTGTATCCTACGAGCAGTACTTC.

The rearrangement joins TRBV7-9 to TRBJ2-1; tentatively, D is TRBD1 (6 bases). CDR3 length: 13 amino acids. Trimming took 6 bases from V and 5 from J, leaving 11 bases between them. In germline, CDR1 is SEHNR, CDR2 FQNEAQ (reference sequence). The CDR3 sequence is CASRGTPDNEQFF. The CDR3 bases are TGTGCCAGCAGGGGGACACCGGACAATGAGCAGTTCTTC.

CDR3: CAWTIGGNTGELFF. The CDR3, as DNA: TGTGCCTGGACGATAGGGGGGAACACCGGGGAGCTGTTTTTT. The chain uses TRBV30 and TRBJ2-2, with a tentative D call TRBD1 (6 bases). CDR1 is GTSNPN and CDR2 is SVGIG in the germline V gene (reference sequence). CDR3 length: 14 amino acids. V was shortened by 4 bases and J by 1 base, with 10 bases between the two germline ends.

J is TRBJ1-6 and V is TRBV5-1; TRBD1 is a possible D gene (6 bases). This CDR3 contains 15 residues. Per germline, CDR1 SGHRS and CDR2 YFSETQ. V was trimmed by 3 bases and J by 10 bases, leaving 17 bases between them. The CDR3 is CASSSATGRGSPLHF. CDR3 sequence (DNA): TGCGCCAGCAGCTCCGCTACAGGGCGTGGGTCACCCCTCCACTTT.